Listed below are T cell receptor beta chains from one sample, sequenced in a study of neurological immune-mediated disorders. TCRdb independently ran MiXCR on the 5' RACE reads; one entry per CDR3 protein. Among 55,000 to 65,000 distinct CDR3 sequences listed, 3% to 4% were seen once. The sequenced sample was PBMCs. These receptor sequences come from a woman in her forties or fifties with multiple sclerosis. Both conserved end residues are part of each CDR3. A D gene is named only where the DNA matches it firmly. The listing skips clone size in some rows; elsewhere it reads once, few, many or a size class.

>TRBJ2-1|many|-|TRBV27
CASSLKYPGEQFF
TGTGCCAGCAGTCTGAAGTACCCCGGTGAGCAGTTCTTC
>TRBJ2-3|many|TRBD2|TRBV20-1
CSARVTSVSTDTQYF
TGCAGTGCTAGGGTCACTAGCGTATCCACAGATACGCAGTATTTT
>TRBJ1-5|many|-|TRBV24-1
CATGGHGNQPQHF
TGTGCCACCGGGGGGCATGGGAATCAGCCCCAGCATTTT
>TRBJ2-3|many|-|TRBV6-4
CASSEGGGGGTDTQYF
TGTGCCAGCAGTGAAGGAGGGGGCGGCGGAACAGATACGCAGTATTTT
>TRBJ2-2|many|-|TRBV20-1
CSARGIGLQETKVHTGELFF
TGCAGTGCTAGGGGTATCGGACTCCAGGAGACCAAAGTCCACACCGGGGAGCTGTTTTTT
>TRBJ2-2|many|TRBD1|TRBV2
CASSPGQTNTGELFF
TGTGCCAGCAGCCCGGGACAGACTAACACCGGGGAGCTGTTTTTT
>TRBJ2-3|many|-|TRBV7-9
CASTMRGSTDTQYF
TGTGCCAGCACCATGAGGGGGTCTACAGATACGCAGTATTTT
>TRBJ2-7|many|TRBD2|TRBV7-2
CASSLGLAASYEQYF
TGTGCCAGCAGCTTAGGGCTAGCGGCTTCCTACGAGCAGTACTTC
>TRBJ2-1|many|-|TRBV19
CASSIQGLRVDEQFF
TGTGCCAGTAGTATACAGGGGCTTCGGGTCGATGAGCAGTTCTTC
>TRBJ1-2|many|-|TRBV20-1
CSARVLEGGYTF
TGCAGTGCTAGAGTCTTGGAGGGAGGCTACACCTTC
>TRBJ1-1|many|-|TRBV7-2
CASSLVPTVPWTEAFF
TGTGCCAGCAGCTTAGTACCGACAGTACCGTGGACTGAAGCTTTCTTT
>TRBJ2-7|-|-|TRBV29-1
CSVGTSRSYEQYF
TGCAGCGTTGGGACCTCCCGATCCTACGAGCAGTACTTC
>TRBJ2-7|many|TRBD2|TRBV20-1
CSARGVAQRETYEQYF
TGCAGTGCTAGAGGAGTGGCACAGCGGGAGACCTACGAGCAGTACTTC
>TRBJ2-1|few|-|TRBV20-1
CSARNTRGVYDEQFF
TGCAGTGCTAGAAATACGAGGGGCGTCTATGATGAGCAGTTCTTC
>TRBJ2-2|many|-|TRBV7-3
CASSSGAASNTGELFF
TGTGCCAGCAGCTCGGGGGCAGCCTCGAACACCGGGGAGCTGTTTTTT
>TRBJ2-5|many|-|TRBV20-1
CSARVPGTQVTQYF
TGCAGTGCTAGAGTCCCCGGAACCCAGGTGACCCAGTACTTC
>TRBJ1-1|few|-|TRBV12-3/TRBV12-4
CASSYPGREAFF
TGTGCCAGCAGTTATCCGGGACGGGAAGCTTTCTTT
>TRBJ1-5|many|-|TRBV25-1
CASGTGRQPQHF
TGTGCCAGCGGGACGGGGAGGCAGCCCCAGCATTTT
>TRBJ2-2|many|-|TRBV5-1
CASSLGRSGELFF
TGCGCCAGCAGCTTGGGACGCAGCGGGGAGCTGTTTTTT
>TRBJ2-1|many|-|TRBV5-6
CASSLPSGRSYNEQFF
TGTGCCAGCAGCTTGCCCAGCGGAAGATCCTACAATGAGCAGTTCTTC
>TRBJ2-1|many|-|TRBV12-3/TRBV12-4
CASSPQTWQFF
TGTGCCAGCAGTCCTCAGACATGGCAGTTCTTC
>TRBJ1-6|many|-|TRBV12-3/TRBV12-4
CASSPGGGLGALHF
TGTGCCAGCAGTCCCGGAGGTGGATTAGGGGCCCTCCACTTT
>TRBJ2-2|many|TRBD2|TRBV4-2
CASSPSAGAPGELFF
TGTGCCAGCAGCCCCTCAGCGGGAGCGCCCGGGGAGCTGTTTTTT
>TRBJ2-3|few|TRBD2|TRBV20-1
CSAPSRLAGGRKDTQYF
TGCAGTGCGCCGAGTCGACTAGCGGGAGGGAGAAAAGATACGCAGTATTTT
>TRBJ1-3|many|-|TRBV7-9
CASSIPSGLAGNTIYF
TGTGCCAGCAGCATCCCCTCAGGGCTCGCTGGAAACACCATATATTTT
>TRBJ1-5|many|-|TRBV12-3/TRBV12-4
CASSLVTARREAQHF
TGTGCCAGCAGTTTAGTAACGGCAAGGAGAGAGGCCCAGCATTTT
>TRBJ1-2|many|TRBD1|TRBV7-2
CASSQDRGAWDGYTF
TGTGCCAGCAGCCAAGACAGGGGGGCGTGGGATGGCTACACCTTC
>TRBJ2-1|many|TRBD1|TRBV2
CASRQGNEQFF
TGTGCCAGCCGACAGGGCAATGAGCAGTTCTTC
>TRBJ1-5|few|-|TRBV5-1
CASSEGKGQPQHF
TGCGCCAGCAGCGAGGGAAAGGGTCAGCCCCAGCATTTT
>TRBJ2-5|many|-|TRBV4-1
CASSLSGLGETQYF
TGCGCCAGCAGCCTATCTGGGCTAGGGGAGACCCAGTACTTC
>TRBJ1-1|many|-|TRBV7-8
CASSLGSSLGTEAFF
TGTGCCAGCAGCTTAGGCAGCTCACTCGGCACTGAAGCTTTCTTT
>TRBJ1-2|many|-|TRBV27
CASSFQADSDHYGYTF
TGTGCCAGCAGTTTCCAGGCCGATTCAGATCACTATGGCTACACCTTC
>TRBJ1-2|many|-|TRBV29-1
CSANNDRNYGYTF
TGCAGCGCCAACAATGACAGAAACTATGGCTACACCTTC
>TRBJ1-3|many|-|TRBV4-3
CASSQEMGFRGSGNTIYF
TGCGCCAGCAGCCAAGAAATGGGGTTCCGGGGCTCTGGAAACACCATATATTTT
>TRBJ2-2|many|-|TRBV28
CASSFGSLTGELFF
TGTGCCAGCAGTTTCGGGTCCCTCACCGGGGAGCTGTTTTTT
>TRBJ2-7|many|-|TRBV20-1
CSASSLGATSYEQYF
TGCAGTGCTAGTAGTTTAGGGGCGACCTCCTACGAGCAGTACTTC
>TRBJ2-2|many|TRBD2|TRBV20-1
CSARPVSSGTGELFF
TGCAGTGCTAGACCCGTTTCTAGCGGGACCGGGGAGCTGTTTTTT
>TRBJ1-3|-|-|TRBV15
CATSRGLDRSSGNTIYF
TGTGCCACCAGCAGGGGACTCGACAGAAGCTCTGGAAACACCATATATTTT
>TRBJ2-7|many|-|TRBV2
CASSEGGEQYF
TGTGCCAGCAGTGAAGGGGGCGAGCAGTACTTC
>TRBJ1-1|many|-|TRBV10-3
CAISGGGLNTEAFF
TGTGCCATCAGTGGGGGGGGCCTGAACACTGAAGCTTTCTTT
>TRBJ1-6|many|-|TRBV5-1
CASSEDGGRNSPLHF
TGCGCCAGCAGCGAGGATGGGGGCCGGAATTCACCCCTCCACTTT